This T cell receptor (beta chain) comes out of a study of patients and donors after allogeneic stem cell transplantation. TCRdb re-called the RT-PCR reads through MiXCR, storing one row per CDR3 protein. Among approximately 430,000 distinct CDR3 sequences listed, around 15% were seen once. This receptor was obtained from a human donor who was either an allogeneic HSCT recipient or a stem cell or donor lymphocyte infusion donor (not recorded which). It is not recorded whose cells these are; they may come from a transplant donor. Sequencing was done on a sample of blood, either unsorted or a sorted T cell fraction (not recorded which).

CDR3 nucleotide sequence: TGTGCCAGCGAGCCGGGGTCCACCGGGGAGCTGTTTTTT. Protein: CASEPGSTGELFF. The chain has TRBV9 and TRBJ2-2; D possibly corresponds to TRBD2 (5 bases). Trimming shortened V by 7 bases and J by 4 bases, and 11 bases separated the two germline ends. Germline values: CDR1 SGDLS, CDR2 YYNGEE. This CDR3 region has 13 residues. Together with reference TRBV9 and TRBJ2-2, the CDR3 gives the full variable domain: DSGVTQTPKHLITATGQRVTLRCSPRSGDLSVYWYQQSLDQGLQFLIQYYNGEERAKGNILERFSAQQFPDLHSELNLSSLELGDSALYFCASEPGSTGELFFGEGSRLTVL.